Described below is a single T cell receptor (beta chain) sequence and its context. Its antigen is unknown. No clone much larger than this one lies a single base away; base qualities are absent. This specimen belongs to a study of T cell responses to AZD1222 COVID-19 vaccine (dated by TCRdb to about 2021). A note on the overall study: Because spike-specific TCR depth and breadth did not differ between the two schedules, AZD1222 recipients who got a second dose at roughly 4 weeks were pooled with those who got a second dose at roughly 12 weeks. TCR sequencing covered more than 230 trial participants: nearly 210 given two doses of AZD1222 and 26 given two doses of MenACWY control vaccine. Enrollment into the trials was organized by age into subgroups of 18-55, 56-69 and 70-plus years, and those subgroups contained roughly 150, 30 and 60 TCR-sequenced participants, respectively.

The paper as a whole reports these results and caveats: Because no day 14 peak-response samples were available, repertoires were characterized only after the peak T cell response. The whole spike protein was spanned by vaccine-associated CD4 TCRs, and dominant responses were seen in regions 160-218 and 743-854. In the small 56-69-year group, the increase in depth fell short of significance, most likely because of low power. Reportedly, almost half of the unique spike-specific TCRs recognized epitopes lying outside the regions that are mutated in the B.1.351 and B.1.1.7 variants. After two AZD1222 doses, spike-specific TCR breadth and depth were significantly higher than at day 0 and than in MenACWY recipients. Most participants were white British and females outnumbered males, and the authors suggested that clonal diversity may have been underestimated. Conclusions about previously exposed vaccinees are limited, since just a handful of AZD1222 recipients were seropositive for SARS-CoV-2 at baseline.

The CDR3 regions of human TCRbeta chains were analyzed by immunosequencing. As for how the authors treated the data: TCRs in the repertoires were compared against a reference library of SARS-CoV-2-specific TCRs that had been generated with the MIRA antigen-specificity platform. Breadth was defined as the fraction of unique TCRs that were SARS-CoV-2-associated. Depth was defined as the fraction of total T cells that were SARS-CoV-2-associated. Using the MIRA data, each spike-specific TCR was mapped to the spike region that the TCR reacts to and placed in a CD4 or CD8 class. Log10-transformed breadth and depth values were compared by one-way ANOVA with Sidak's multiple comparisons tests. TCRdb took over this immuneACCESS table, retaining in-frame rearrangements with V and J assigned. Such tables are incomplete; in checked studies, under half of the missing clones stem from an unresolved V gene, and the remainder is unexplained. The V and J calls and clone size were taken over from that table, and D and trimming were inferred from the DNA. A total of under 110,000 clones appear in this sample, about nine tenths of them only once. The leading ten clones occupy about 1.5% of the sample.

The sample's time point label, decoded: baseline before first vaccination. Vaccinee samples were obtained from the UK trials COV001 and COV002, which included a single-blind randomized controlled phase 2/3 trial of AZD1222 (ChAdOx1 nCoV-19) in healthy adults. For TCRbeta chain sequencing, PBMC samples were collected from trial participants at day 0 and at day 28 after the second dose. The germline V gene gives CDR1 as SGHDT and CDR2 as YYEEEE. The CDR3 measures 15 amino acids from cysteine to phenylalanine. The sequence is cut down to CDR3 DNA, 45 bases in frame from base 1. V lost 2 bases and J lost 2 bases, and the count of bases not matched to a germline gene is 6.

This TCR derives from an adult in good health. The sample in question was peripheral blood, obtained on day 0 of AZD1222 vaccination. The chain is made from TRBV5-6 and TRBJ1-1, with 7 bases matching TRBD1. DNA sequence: TGTGCCAGCAGCTTCTCGGGACAGTTTAACACTGAAGCTTTCTTT. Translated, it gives CASSFSGQFNTEAFF.